This T cell receptor beta chain emerged from a study of CD8+ T cells in alopecia areata. Treatment given: oral pan-JAK inhibitor, 5-10 mg twice daily. Samples from alopecia areata patients were lesional scalp punch biopsies and peripheral blood. RNA extraction was followed by reverse transcription into cDNA, which acted as the sequencing template. Only in-frame clones appear in the TCRdb table, and some are missing; sequencing was by immunoSEQ multiplex PCR. The sample yields roughly 200,000 clones, roughly 62% seen once. This clone was observed a single time. No antigen is known for it. Regarding the study as a whole: Expanded CD8+ clones among the top 100, and scalp clonality, were significantly decreased by tofacitinib.

Germline V gives CDR1 LNHDA, CDR2 SQIVND (reference sequence). CDR3 length: 14 residues. The ends were cut back, 5 bases at V and 4 bases at J, with 14 bases in the middle. This sequence joins TRBV19 and TRBJ1-2; D not certain. The specimen comprised CD8+ T cells sorted from blood, sampled at week 24, from a patient treated with tofacitinib. The clonotype originates from a human donor with alopecia areata. DNA for the CDR3: TGTGCCAGTAGTCCTGGCAGCAGGAGCTATGGCTACACCTTC. It yields the protein CASSPGSRSYGYTF.